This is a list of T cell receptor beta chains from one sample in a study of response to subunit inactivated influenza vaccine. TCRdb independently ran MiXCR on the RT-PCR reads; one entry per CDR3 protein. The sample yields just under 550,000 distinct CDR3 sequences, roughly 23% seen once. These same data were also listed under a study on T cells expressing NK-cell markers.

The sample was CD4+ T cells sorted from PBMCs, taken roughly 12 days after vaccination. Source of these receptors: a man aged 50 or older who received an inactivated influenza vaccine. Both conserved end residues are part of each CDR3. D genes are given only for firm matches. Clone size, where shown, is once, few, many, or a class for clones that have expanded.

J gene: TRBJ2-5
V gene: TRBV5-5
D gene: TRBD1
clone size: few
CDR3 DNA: TGTGCCAGCAGCGACGGACAGGGGCGTGAGACCCAGTACTTC
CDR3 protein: CASSDGQGRETQYF

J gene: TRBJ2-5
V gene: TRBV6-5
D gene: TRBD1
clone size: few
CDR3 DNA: TGTGCCAGCAGTTCGGGACAGAGGTGGGAGACCCAGTACTTC
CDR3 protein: CASSSGQRWETQYF

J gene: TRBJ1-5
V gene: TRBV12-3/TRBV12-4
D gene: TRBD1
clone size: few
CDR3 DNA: TGTGCCAGCAGACGGACAGGGCCTAATCAGCCCCAGCATTTT
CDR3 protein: CASRRTGPNQPQHF

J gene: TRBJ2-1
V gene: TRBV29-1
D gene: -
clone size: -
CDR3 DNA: TGCAGCTCCAGTGGGGGGACTTACAATGAGCAGTTCTTC
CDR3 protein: CSSSGGTYNEQFF

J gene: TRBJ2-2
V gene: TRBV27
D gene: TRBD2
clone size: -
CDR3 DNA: TGTGCCAGCAGTTCAAGACTAGCGGGAGATGCCGGGGAGCTGTTTTTT
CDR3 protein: CASSSRLAGDAGELFF

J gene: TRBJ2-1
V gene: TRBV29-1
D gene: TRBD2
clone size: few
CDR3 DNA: TGCAGCGGGCGTAAGTTGGGACTAGCGGGAGGTACGATTTACAATGAGCAGTTCTTC
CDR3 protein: CSGRKLGLAGGTIYNEQFF

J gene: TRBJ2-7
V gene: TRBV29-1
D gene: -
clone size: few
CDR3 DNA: TGCAGCGTTGGGGGCAGGAACACCTACGAGCAGTACTTC
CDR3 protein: CSVGGRNTYEQYF

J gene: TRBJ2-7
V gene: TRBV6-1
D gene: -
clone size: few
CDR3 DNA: TGTGCCAGTAGGCGGCTAGCTCTTGACGAGCAGTACTTC
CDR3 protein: CASRRLALDEQYF

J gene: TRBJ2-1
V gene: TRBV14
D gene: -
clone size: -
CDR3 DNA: TGTGCCAGCAGCCAAGGTGGGGTTGGTGAGCAGTTCTTC
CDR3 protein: CASSQGGVGEQFF

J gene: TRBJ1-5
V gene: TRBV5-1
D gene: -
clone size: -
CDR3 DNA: TGCGCCAGCAGCCCGGGACCGGCGGGGGGTCAGCCCCAGCATTTT
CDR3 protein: CASSPGPAGGQPQHF

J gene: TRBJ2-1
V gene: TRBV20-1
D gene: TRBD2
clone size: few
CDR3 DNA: TGCAGTGCGACTAACCCTAGCGGGAGCTACAATGAGCAGTTCTTC
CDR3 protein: CSATNPSGSYNEQFF

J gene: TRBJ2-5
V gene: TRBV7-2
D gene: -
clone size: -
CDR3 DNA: TGTGCCAGTAACCGGGGGGCGGAAGAGACCCAGTACTTC
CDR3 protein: CASNRGAEETQYF

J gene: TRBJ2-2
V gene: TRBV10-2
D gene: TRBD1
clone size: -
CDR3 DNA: TGCGCCGGGAAGGACAGGGGGCAAGAGCTGTTTTTT
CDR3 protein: CAGKDRGQELFF

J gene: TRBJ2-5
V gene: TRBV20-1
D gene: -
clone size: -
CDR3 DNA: TGCAGTGCTAAAGGTCAGGGCGGTGTTCAAGAGACCCAGTACTTC
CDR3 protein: CSAKGQGGVQETQYF

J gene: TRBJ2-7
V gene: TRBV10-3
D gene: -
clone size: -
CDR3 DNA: TGTGCCATCAGTGAGACACTAGGAGGGAGCTACGAGCAGTACTTC
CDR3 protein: CAISETLGGSYEQYF

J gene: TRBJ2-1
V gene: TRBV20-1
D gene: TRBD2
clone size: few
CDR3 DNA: TGCAGTGCTAGAGATCTCGGCGGGAGGCCGAACAATGAGCAGTTCTTC
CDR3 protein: CSARDLGGRPNNEQFF

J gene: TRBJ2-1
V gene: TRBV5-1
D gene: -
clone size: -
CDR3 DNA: TGCGCCAGCAGCTCGGACGTCTGGGATGAGCAGTTCTTC
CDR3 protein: CASSSDVWDEQFF

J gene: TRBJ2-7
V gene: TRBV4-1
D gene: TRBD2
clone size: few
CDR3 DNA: TGCGCCAGCAGCCAAGATATGGGGCGAGCGGGGGGGAGCTCCTACGAGCAGTACTTC
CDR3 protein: CASSQDMGRAGGSSYEQYF

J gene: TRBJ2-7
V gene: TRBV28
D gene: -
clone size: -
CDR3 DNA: TGTGCCACCCATCCACTGGAGGGCATTACCGGGACCCCCCTCTCCTACGAGCAGTACTTC
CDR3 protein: CATHPLEGITGTPLSYEQYF

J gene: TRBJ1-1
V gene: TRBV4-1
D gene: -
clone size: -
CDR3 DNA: TGCGCCAGCAGCCAACATCAGGGGCTTCGGAACACTGAAGCTTTCTTT
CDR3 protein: CASSQHQGLRNTEAFF

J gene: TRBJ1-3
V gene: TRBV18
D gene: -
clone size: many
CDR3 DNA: TGTGCCAGCTCAACCCAGACAGTTAACTCTGGAAACACCATATATTTT
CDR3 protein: CASSTQTVNSGNTIYF

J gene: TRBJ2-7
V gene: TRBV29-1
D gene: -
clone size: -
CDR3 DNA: TGCAGCGGCGGGACTGGCTCCTACGAGCAGTACTTC
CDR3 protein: CSGGTGSYEQYF

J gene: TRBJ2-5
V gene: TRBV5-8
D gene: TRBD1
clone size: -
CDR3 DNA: TGTGCCAGCAGCTTCCAAAAGCGGCAGGGGGTGTTC
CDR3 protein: CASSFQKRQGVF

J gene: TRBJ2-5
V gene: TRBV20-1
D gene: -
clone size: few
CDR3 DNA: TGCAGTGCTAGCAAGGGAGATGTAGAGACCCAGTACTTC
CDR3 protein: CSASKGDVETQYF

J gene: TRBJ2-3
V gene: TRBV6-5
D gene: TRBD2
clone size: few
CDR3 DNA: TGTGCCAGCAGTTCAGGCGGGAGGGCCTATTTGGATACGCAGTATTTT
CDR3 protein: CASSSGGRAYLDTQYF

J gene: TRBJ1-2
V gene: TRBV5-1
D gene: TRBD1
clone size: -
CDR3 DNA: TGCGCCAGCAGCCCCTGGGACAGGGTTGGCTACACCTTC
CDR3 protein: CASSPWDRVGYTF

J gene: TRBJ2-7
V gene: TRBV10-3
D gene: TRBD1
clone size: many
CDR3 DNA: TGTGCCATCAGTGGAGTCGGGACAGGGAGCTACGAGCAGTACTTC
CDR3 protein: CAISGVGTGSYEQYF

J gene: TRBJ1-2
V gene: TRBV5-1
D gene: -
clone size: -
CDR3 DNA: TGCGCCAGCAGCCGCGACCGACCCACCGATGGCTACACCTTC
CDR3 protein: CASSRDRPTDGYTF

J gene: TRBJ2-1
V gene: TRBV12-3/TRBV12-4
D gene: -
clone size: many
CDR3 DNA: TGTGCCAGCAGTCCTACCGGGACTCCCTCCTACAATGAGCAGTTCTTC
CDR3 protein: CASSPTGTPSYNEQFF

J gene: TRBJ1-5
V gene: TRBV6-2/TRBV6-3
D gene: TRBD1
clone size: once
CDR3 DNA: TGTGCCAGCAGTTACAGCCCTTTGGAGGGGGCCTTTAGTCAGCCCCAGCATTTT
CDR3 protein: CASSYSPLEGAFSQPQHF